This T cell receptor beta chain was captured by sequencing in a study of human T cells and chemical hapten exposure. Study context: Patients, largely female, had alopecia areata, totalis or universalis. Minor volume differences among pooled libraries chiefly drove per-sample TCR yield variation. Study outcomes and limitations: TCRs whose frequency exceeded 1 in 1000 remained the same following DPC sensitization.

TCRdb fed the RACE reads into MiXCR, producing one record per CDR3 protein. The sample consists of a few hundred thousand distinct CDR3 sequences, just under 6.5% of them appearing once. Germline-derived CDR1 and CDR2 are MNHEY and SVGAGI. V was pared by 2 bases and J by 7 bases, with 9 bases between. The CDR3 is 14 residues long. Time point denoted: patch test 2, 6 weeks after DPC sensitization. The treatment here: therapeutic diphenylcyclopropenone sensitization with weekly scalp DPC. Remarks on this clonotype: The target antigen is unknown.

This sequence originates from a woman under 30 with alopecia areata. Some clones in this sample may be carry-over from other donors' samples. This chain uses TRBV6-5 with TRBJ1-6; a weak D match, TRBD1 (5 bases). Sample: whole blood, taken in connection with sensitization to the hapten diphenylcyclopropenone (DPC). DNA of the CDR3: TGTGCCAGCAGTTACGCAGGGACGAATTCACCCCTCCACTTT. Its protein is CASSYAGTNSPLHF.